Presented here are 25 T cell receptor beta chains from one specimen sequenced in a study of shared clonotypes between healthy human individuals. Here immunoSEQ multiplex PCR was the method, and the copy in TCRdb shows in-frame clones only, minus some. In the table there are 2 million to 2.5 million clones, around 93% of which are singletons. The sequenced sample consisted of naive CD4+ T cells from PBMCs. Sample subset: CD45RA+ positively selected. The source of these receptors is a man younger than 30 in good health. Some clones in this sample may be carry-over from other donors' samples.

In this sample, this clone turned up once. In DNA form, the CDR3 reads TGTGCCAGCAGCTTAGGGGTGGCCCAGGGTACCCAAGAGACCCAGTACTTC. It codes for CASSLGVAQGTQETQYF. This rearrangement joins TRBV7-9 to TRBJ2-5; a weak D match, TRBD1 (5 bases). Trimming shortened V by 1 base and J by 1 base, and 16 bases separated the two germline ends. Germline V CDR1 and CDR2: SEHNR, FQNEAQ (reference sequence). The CDR3 consists of 17 residues.

This clone showed up just once. The V and J genes are TRBV7-2 and TRBJ2-7; D uncertain. The CDR3 is 15 amino acids. Per the germline V gene, CDR1 is SGHTA and CDR2 is FQGNSA. Trimming removed 4 bases from V and 2 bases from J, with 15 bases in between. The CDR3 nucleotides read TGTGCCAGCAGCTCCCACCCGACACAGACCTACGAGCAGTACTTC. Protein sequence: CASSSHPTQTYEQYF.

V and J are TRBV30 and TRBJ2-5, with 11 bases identical to TRBD2. This CDR3 contains 16 residues. Germline V gene lookup returns CDR1 GTSNPN and CDR2 SVGIG (reference sequence). V gave up 0 bases and J gave up 1 base; unmatched junction bases: 4. CDR3 DNA: TGTGCCTGGAGTGTAGGACTAGCGGGCTTCCAAGAGACCCAGTACTTC. Protein: CAWSVGLAGFQETQYF.

The chain carries TRBV5-1 and TRBJ2-5; 11 positions agree with TRBD2. This CDR3 is built from 18 residues. Germline-derived CDR1 and CDR2 are SGHRS and YFSETQ. V gave up 1 base and J gave up 4 bases; unmatched junction bases: 12. The CDR3 reads CASSLRPGTSGKGETQYF. The CDR3 DNA is TGCGCCAGCAGCTTGAGGCCCGGGACTAGCGGAAAGGGAGAGACCCAGTACTTC. The full variable domain, its missing parts supplied by reference TRBV5-1 and TRBJ2-5, is KAGVTQTPRYLIKTRGQQVTLSCSPISGHRSVSWYQQTPGQGLQFLFEYFSETQRNKGNFPGRFSGRQFSNSRSEMNVSTLELGDSALYLCASSLRPGTSGKGETQYFGPGTRLLVL.

The genes are TRBV18 and TRBJ1-5, with TRBD1 matching over 7 bases. The CDR3 totals 16 residues. Trimming at V came to 3 bases and at J to 7 bases, leaving 12 bases not matched to a gene. Germline CDR1 is KGHSH and CDR2 is LQKENI. DNA of the CDR3: TGTGCCAGCTCACCTCCCGGGACAGCACCCGGCCAGCCCCAGCATTTT. This codes for CASSPPGTAPGQPQHF.

This clone was recorded a few times. The chain links TRBV19 to TRBJ2-5; D possibly uses TRBD1 or TRBD2 (5 bases each). V gave up 9 bases and J gave up 4 bases, with 12 bases separating them. The CDR3 has 12 residues. Germline lookup yields CDR1 LNHDA and CDR2 SQIVND (reference sequence). CDR3 sequence: CASRDPGETQYF. Written as DNA, the CDR3 is TGTGCCAGCAGGGACCCAGGAGAGACCCAGTACTTC.

The V gene is TRBV6-1, the J gene TRBJ1-4, with D hard to call. The CDR3 covers 13 residues. Germline V gene sequence: CDR1 MNHNS, CDR2 SASEGT. V was clipped by 6 bases and J by 8 bases, with 13 bases between them. The CDR3 nucleotides read TGTGCCAGCAGCACGAGAGAAGGAGAAAAACTGTTTTTT. Translated: CASSTREGEKLFF.

The V call is TRBV7-2, the J call TRBJ2-3, with 14 nucleotides matching TRBD2. Trimming cost V 5 bases and J 4 bases; bases outside gene matches: 11. This CDR3 contains 18 residues. Germline-derived CDR1 and CDR2 are SGHTA and FQGNSA. The CDR3 loop is CASSATGGLAGAADTQYF. The CDR3 bases are TGTGCCAGCAGCGCAACGGGGGGACTAGCGGGAGCGGCAGATACGCAGTATTTT.

The chain carries TRBV28 and TRBJ2-1, with 10 positions matching TRBD1. Trimming removed 6 bases from V and 9 bases from J; junction bases left unmatched: 5. The CDR3 covers 13 residues. In germline, CDR1 is MDHEN, CDR2 SYDVKM. The CDR3 is CASRDRGRIEQFF. In nucleotides, the CDR3 is TGTGCCAGCAGGGACAGGGGGAGGATTGAGCAGTTCTTC.

This clone has just one count. This sequence joins TRBV6-5 and TRBJ2-1; 8 bases map to TRBD2. With V trimmed by 8 bases and J by 6 bases, 12 bases remained unmatched. The CDR3 runs to 15 residues. Germline-derived CDR1 and CDR2 are MNHEY and SVGAGI. The CDR3 DNA reads as TGTGCCAGCTTTGACGGGGCGGGAGGCGGCAATGAGCAGTTCTTC. Protein product: CASFDGAGGGNEQFF.

The chain is built from TRBV15 and TRBJ2-4; D not certain. The CDR3 is 15 residues long. The V gene's germline CDR1 is LNHNV and CDR2 YYDKDF (reference sequence). V was cut by 3 bases and J by 5 bases, with 14 bases left in between. This CDR3 reads CATSSQRGPENIQYF. The CDR3 DNA follows: TGTGCCACCAGCAGTCAAAGAGGACCGGAAAACATTCAGTACTTC.

The CDR3, as DNA: TGTGCCCAGACAGGTGGAGAGACCCAGTACTTC. Translation: CAQTGGETQYF. The chain is built from TRBV30 and TRBJ2-5; weak D call: TRBD1 (6 bases). Trimming took 8 bases from V and 4 from J, leaving 11 bases between them. Germline CDR1 GTSNPN, CDR2 SVGIG (reference sequence). CDR3 length: 11 residues.

The genes are TRBV5-5 and TRBJ2-1; TRBD1 is a possible D gene (6 bases). CDR3 length: 15 residues. Germline V gene lookup returns CDR1 SGHKS and CDR2 YYEKEE (reference sequence). The V end lost 2 bases, the J end lost 2 bases, and 11 bases lay between the germline ends. The CDR3 DNA sequence: TGTGCCAGCAGCTTTACAGGGATGGCCTACAATGAGCAGTTCTTC. Protein sequence: CASSFTGMAYNEQFF. The complete variable domain, with remaining parts taken from reference TRBV5-5 and TRBJ2-1, reads DAGVTQSPTHLIKTRGQQVTLRCSPISGHKSVSWYQQVLGQGPQFIFQYYEKEERGRGNFPDRFSARQFPNYSSELNVNALLLGDSALYLCASSFTGMAYNEQFFGPGTRLTVL.

With regard to this clone: The identical CDR3 is also encoded by other nucleotide sequences in the sample. V and J are TRBV29-1 and TRBJ1-1; TRBD1 agrees at 8 bases. The junction had 10 bases not matched to a gene; V was cut back by 4 bases and J by 3 bases. The CDR3 is 15 amino acids. In germline, CDR1 is SQVTM, CDR2 ANQGSEA. CDR3 sequence (DNA): TGCAGCGTTGCCAGGGGGCAAAGGTGGGACACTGAAGCTTTCTTT. Its protein product is CSVARGQRWDTEAFF. The whole variable domain, remainder taken from reference TRBV29-1 and TRBJ1-1, is SAVISQKPSRDICQRGTSLTIQCQVDSQVTMMFWYRQQPGQSLTLIATANQGSEATYESGFVIDKFPISRPNLTFSTLTVSNMSPEDSSIYLCSVARGQRWDTEAFFGQGTRLTVV.

This clone was observed a few times. The chain recombines TRBV5-1 with TRBJ1-2; a possible D gene is TRBD1 (5 bases). V gave up 4 bases and J gave up 4 bases, with 14 bases separating them. Germline V gene lookup returns CDR1 SGHRS and CDR2 YFSETQ. This CDR3 has 14 amino acids. CDR3 coding DNA: TGCGCCAGCAGCCCGGACCCCGGGGGCTATGGCTACACCTTC. Translating gives CASSPDPGGYGYTF.

The rearrangement joins TRBV6-1 to TRBJ1-5, with 8 bases fitting TRBD1. The CDR3 is 17 residues long. In germline, CDR1 is MNHNS, CDR2 SASEGT. The trim removed 2 bases at V and 0 bases at J, leaving 6 bases unmatched. CDR3 DNA sequence: TGTGCCAGCAGTGAAATAGCAGGGGGCTTTAGCAATCAGCCCCAGCATTTT. This codes for CASSEIAGGFSNQPQHF.

The chain is built from TRBV5-1 and TRBJ2-3; D is unclear. Trimming left V 0 bases short and J 0 bases short, with 8 bases between. The CDR3 totals 15 residues. CDR1 is SGHRS, CDR2 YFSETQ, per germline. In nucleotides, the CDR3 is TGCGCCAGCAGCTTGGATCTTCCCAGCACAGATACGCAGTATTTT. This translates into CASSLDLPSTDTQYF.

The CDR3 DNA is TGTGCCAGCAGTCCACCGGGACAGATATACGAGCAGTACTTC. Its protein is CASSPPGQIYEQYF. The V gene is TRBV2, the J gene TRBJ2-7; 7 nucleotides line up with TRBD1. The germline V gene encodes CDR1 SNHLY and CDR2 FYNNEI. Unmatched junction bases numbered 8, after V lost 5 bases and J lost 4 bases. The CDR3 loop spans 14 amino acids.

This clone was seen a single time. The chain joins TRBV4-2 to TRBJ2-2, with D unclear. The CDR3 has 15 residues. Germline CDR1 LGHNA, CDR2 YNFKEQ. Trimming left V 0 bases short and J 5 bases short, with 10 bases between. CDR3 in amino acids: CASSQEGLRTGELFF. CDR3 nucleotide sequence: TGTGCCAGCAGCCAAGAAGGGCTAAGAACCGGGGAGCTGTTTTTT.

In this sample, this clone turned up once. V and J are TRBV21-1 and TRBJ2-3; the DNA was not used to check the table's D call, TRBD2. TRBV21-1 is shown as a pseudogene. The CDR3 covers 18 residues. The CDR3 DNA reads TGTGCCAGCAGCACTTTAACGGAGCGGAGCCCGGGGTATGGTACGCAGTATTTT. Amino acid sequence: CASSTLTERSPGYGTQYF.

The V call is TRBV4-2, the J call TRBJ2-1, with unresolved D. V was clipped by 5 bases and J by 10 bases, with 12 bases between them. Germline V gene lookup returns CDR1 LGHNA and CDR2 YNFKEQ. This CDR3 is built from 12 residues. CDR3 sequence (DNA): TGTGCCAGCAGCTTCGGGCGCTGGGAGCAGTTCTTC. Protein product: CASSFGRWEQFF.

The table lists this clone with a few counts. The chain links TRBV29-1 to TRBJ1-4; the D is unclear. The V end was cut by 4 bases, the J end by 8 bases, with 11 bases between. There are 12 residues in the CDR3. CDR1 and CDR2 (germline): SQVTM, ANQGSEA. CDR3 sequence: CSVGPDTEKLFF. CDR3 DNA sequence: TGCAGCGTTGGCCCGGATACCGAAAAACTGTTTTTT. The complete variable domain, with remaining parts taken from reference TRBV29-1 and TRBJ1-4, reads SAVISQKPSRDICQRGTSLTIQCQVDSQVTMMFWYRQQPGQSLTLIATANQGSEATYESGFVIDKFPISRPNLTFSTLTVSNMSPEDSSIYLCSVGPDTEKLFFGSGTQLSVL.

This sequence joins TRBV4-3 and TRBJ2-7; D might be TRBD1 (6 bases). Germline V gene lookup returns CDR1 LGHNA and CDR2 YSLEER. This CDR3 has 14 residues. V gave up 3 bases and J gave up 3 bases, with 12 bases separating them. The CDR3 is CASSQSYRVYEQYF. DNA for the CDR3: TGCGCCAGCAGCCAGTCATACAGGGTCTACGAGCAGTACTTC.

About this clone itself: Additional DNA sequences in this sample encode the identical CDR3. This sequence joins TRBV7-9 and TRBJ1-2; D gene uncertain. The CDR3 is made up of 13 amino acids. Germline CDR1 and CDR2: SEHNR and FQNEAQ (reference sequence). Trimming left V 6 bases short and J 1 base short, with 9 bases between. The CDR3 DNA is TGTGCCAGCAGTCCGGACCTTAACTATGGCTACACCTTC. The encoded protein is CASSPDLNYGYTF.

The chain couples TRBV11-3 to TRBJ2-7; D is unresolved. CDR1 and CDR2 from the germline V gene are SGHNT and YENEEA. The ends were cut back, 5 bases at V and 9 bases at J, with 8 bases in the middle. The CDR3 totals 10 residues. CDR3: CASSPRGQYF. DNA for the CDR3: TGTGCCAGCAGCCCCCGAGGGCAGTACTTC.